What follows are 19 T cell receptor beta chains derived from one specimen sequenced in a study of spatial heterogeneity in lung cancer. Indicated time point: blood at routine non-recurrence follow-up after resection. The study sequenced unsorted whole RNA from tumor, nontumor lung or frozen PBMC. TCRdb redid the calling of the 5' RACE reads with MiXCR, one entry per CDR3 protein. The sample shows some 54,000 distinct CDR3 sequences, 6.5% to 7.5% of them seen only once. The sample here was PBMCs, taken at follow-up. Receptors were obtained from a female donor with early-stage non-small cell lung cancer.

V and J are TRBV5-1 and TRBJ2-2; a possible D gene is TRBD2 (6 bases). The germline CDR1 and CDR2 sequences are SGHRS and YFSETQ. Between the trimmed V and J ends, which lost 4 bases and 0 bases, there was a span of 10 bases. CDR3 size: 15 residues. The CDR3 nucleotides read TGCGCCAGCAGCCCCGGGACTTCGAACACCGGGGAGCTGTTTTTT. Its protein product is CASSPGTSNTGELFF. Together with reference TRBV5-1 and TRBJ2-2, the CDR3 gives the full variable domain: KAGVTQTPRYLIKTRGQQVTLSCSPISGHRSVSWYQQTPGQGLQFLFEYFSETQRNKGNFPGRFSGRQFSNSRSEMNVSTLELGDSALYLCASSPGTSNTGELFFGEGSRLTVL.

This clonotype occurred many times. The V gene is TRBV2, the J gene TRBJ2-5; 7 bases align to TRBD2. From germline, CDR1 is SNHLY and CDR2 FYNNEI. There are 14 residues in the CDR3. J lost 4 bases, V lost 7 bases, and 9 bases had no gene match. The CDR3 protein is CASMNDGGGETQYF. CDR3 nucleotides: TGTGCCAGCATGAACGACGGCGGGGGAGAGACCCAGTACTTC.

There are many counts of this clonotype. V and J are TRBV12-3 or TRBV12-4 and TRBJ1-2; 9 bases are a match to TRBD1. Germline trimming cut 3 bases from V and 3 bases from J; bases unmatched to any gene: 2. The CDR3 is made up of 14 amino acids. The CDR3, as DNA: TGTGCCAGCAGTTTTTGGGACAGGGACTATGGCTACACCTTC. It translates to CASSFWDRDYGYTF.

In this sample, this clonotype turned up many times. The chain has TRBV20-1 and TRBJ2-7; D is possibly TRBD1 (5 bases). Trimming cost V 6 bases and J 3 bases, with 9 bases left between them. The CDR3 has 11 amino acids. In germline, CDR1 is DFQATT, CDR2 SNEGSKA (reference sequence). The CDR3 DNA reads as TGCAGTGCCCTTGACAGCTACGAGCAGTACTTC. Translating gives CSALDSYEQYF.

This clonotype was counted at least ten times. The rearrangement links TRBV12-3 or TRBV12-4 to TRBJ1-4; D might be TRBD1 (5 bases). V lost 5 bases, J lost 4 bases, and 14 bases lay in between. The CDR3 loop spans 15 amino acids. This chain's CDR3 is CASSRLVGDNEKLFF. The CDR3 coding sequence is TGTGCCAGCAGTCGACTGGTGGGGGATAATGAAAAACTGTTTTTT.

This clonotype was detected ten times or more. The chain uses TRBV10-1 and TRBJ2-3; D gene uncertain. V lost 4 bases, J lost 0 bases, and 5 bases lay in between. This CDR3 region has 13 residues. Germline assignment: CDR1 WNHNN and CDR2 SYGVQD (reference sequence). CDR3 region: CASSAHSTDTQYF. In nucleotides, the CDR3 is TGCGCCAGCAGTGCTCACAGCACAGATACGCAGTATTTT.

This clonotype was counted many times. The chain links TRBV5-1 to TRBJ1-5; D perhaps matches TRBD1 (5 bases). The V end was cut by 3 bases, the J end by 9 bases, with 10 bases between. The germline V gene encodes CDR1 SGHRS and CDR2 YFSETQ. The length of the CDR3 is 12 residues. In DNA, the CDR3 is TGCGCCAGCAGCTCAGGAACAGGGCCCCAGCATTTT. Its translation: CASSSGTGPQHF.

The chain is built from TRBV6-1 and TRBJ2-3, with 8 bases that match TRBD2. This CDR3 has 13 residues. CDR1 is MNHNS and CDR2 is SASEGT in the germline V gene. V shed 7 bases and J 9 bases; nucleotides not matched to a gene: 9. As DNA, the CDR3 is TGTGCCAGCAAAGGGACTACGGGAGGGACGCAGTATTTT. Encoded protein: CASKGTTGGTQYF.

This clonotype showed up just a few times. This sequence joins TRBV5-1 and TRBJ1-1; D is possibly TRBD1 (5 bases). V shed 1 base and J shed 1 base, with 23 bases lying between them. Germline CDR1 and CDR2: SGHRS and YFSETQ. The CDR3 has 19 residues. The CDR3 loop is CASSLTLPDNQRTNTEAFF. CDR3 in DNA: TGCGCCAGCAGCTTGACCTTACCGGACAACCAGAGGACGAACACTGAAGCTTTCTTT.

This clonotype was found many times. The chain recombines TRBV12-3 or TRBV12-4 with TRBJ1-5; tentative D call: TRBD1 (5 bases). The CDR3 has 19 amino acids. The V end was cut by 1 base, the J end by 12 bases, with 31 bases between. The CDR3 DNA follows: TGTGCCAGCAGTTTAGGTCGTCAGGGCCTTACCGTGGGAATAAAGTTCCAGCATTTT. It is translated as CASSLGRQGLTVGIKFQHF.

The sample holds a few counts of this clonotype. The genes are TRBV12-3 or TRBV12-4 and TRBJ2-7; maybe TRBD1 (7 bases). V lost 3 bases and J 4 bases, leaving 13 bases between the germline ends. The CDR3 is 14 residues long. The CDR3 sequence: CASSFGRGEYEQYF. DNA of the CDR3: TGTGCCAGCAGTTTCGGCAGGGGGGAATACGAGCAGTACTTC.

In its sample, this clonotype was seen many times. The chain is built from TRBV6-5 and TRBJ1-5, with D hard to call. The germline gives CDR1 MNHEY, CDR2 SVGAGI. The length of the CDR3 is 15 residues. V lost 0 bases and J 1 base, leaving 7 bases between the germline ends. CDR3 protein: CASSYSLNSNQPQHF. CDR3 bases: TGTGCCAGCAGTTACTCGTTGAACAGCAATCAGCCCCAGCATTTT.

In this sample, this clonotype turned up many times. J is TRBJ1-3 and V is TRBV5-5; tentatively, D is TRBD1 (5 bases). The CDR3 loop spans 14 amino acids. The germline CDR1 and CDR2 sequences are SGHKS and YYEKEE (reference sequence). V lost 3 bases, J lost 0 bases, and 7 bases lay in between. This CDR3 reads CASSSDNSGNTIYF. The CDR3 DNA reads as TGTGCCAGCAGCTCGGACAACTCTGGAAACACCATATATTTT.

This clonotype appeared many times. V gene TRBV7-3 combines with J gene TRBJ2-7, with D tentatively TRBD1 (6 bases). Germline CDR1 and CDR2: SGHTA and FQGTGA. The V gene lost 1 base and the J gene lost 7 bases, with 26 bases spanning the gap. CDR3 size: 18 residues. This CDR3 is CASSLRSSTSSRGQEQYF. The CDR3 bases are TGTGCCAGCAGCTTAAGATCCTCGACGTCGTCTCGGGGACAAGAGCAGTACTTC.

This clonotype was seen ten or more times. This chain connects TRBV7-2 to TRBJ1-1, with D uncertain. Germline-derived CDR1 and CDR2 are SGHTA and FQGNSA. The CDR3 is 12 amino acids. V was pared by 2 bases and J by 3 bases, with 4 bases between. CDR3 residues: CASSLQYTEAFF. CDR3 sequence (DNA): TGTGCCAGCAGCTTACAGTACACTGAAGCTTTCTTT.

This clonotype was observed a few times. V and J are TRBV27 and TRBJ2-7; 10 bases line up with TRBD1. The CDR3 is 16 residues long. The ends lost 10 bases at V and 3 bases at J; junction bases unmatched: 15. CDR1 is MNHEY, CDR2 SMNVEV, per germline (reference sequence). CDR3 residues: CATSLGTGEILYEQYF. Written as DNA, the CDR3 is TGTGCCACATCCCTGGGGACAGGGGAGATTCTCTACGAGCAGTACTTC.

This clonotype was seen a handful of times. This chain links TRBV29-1 with TRBJ1-3; D unclear. V was pared by 4 bases and J by 6 bases, with 7 bases between. This CDR3 has 11 residues. Germline CDR1 is SQVTM and CDR2 is ANQGSEA. The chain's CDR3 is CSVGEENTIYF. DNA of the CDR3: TGCAGCGTTGGCGAGGAAAACACCATATATTTT.

The rearrangement joins TRBV25-1 to TRBJ2-1; perhaps TRBD2 as D (5 bases). CDR1 is MGHDK, CDR2 SYGVNS, per germline. V was cut by 4 bases and J by 12 bases, with 22 bases left in between. The CDR3 length is 15 residues. CDR3 nucleotides: TGTGCCAGCAGTGGTCCACTAGACTCCGGAAAGGCGCAGTTCTTC. Its protein product is CASSGPLDSGKAQFF.

There are many counts of this clonotype. The chain has TRBV7-9 and TRBJ2-7; D assignment may be TRBD1 or TRBD2 (5 bases each). The CDR3 has 13 amino acids. Germline V lookup: CDR1 SEHNR, CDR2 FQNEAQ (reference sequence). V was pared by 5 bases and J by 3 bases, with 11 bases between. The CDR3 nucleotides read TGTGCCAGCAGCCGGGGCTTGAGCTACGAGCAGTACTTC. This sequence encodes CASSRGLSYEQYF.